These 6 T cell receptor beta chains came from one sample sequenced in a study of blood T cell repertoires in COVID-19. Assay used: immunoSEQ multiplex PCR; TCRdb lists only in-frame clones, some missing. The data contain about 220,000 clones, roughly 84% of them singletons. The sequencing input was PBMCs or T cells enriched from blood (not recorded which). The source is a woman aged 40 to 49 who had recovered from COVID-19.

CDR3 in DNA: TGTGCCAGCGGTCCGGGGGGGGTGGAGACCCAGTACTTC. Translation: CASGPGGVETQYF. The genes are TRBV7-9 and TRBJ2-5; 8 nucleotides agree with TRBD2. This CDR3 has 13 residues. V dropped 8 bases and J dropped 5; count of bases not matched to a gene: 7. CDR1 SEHNR and CDR2 FQNEAQ come from the germline V gene (reference sequence).

This sequence joins TRBV4-3 and TRBJ1-1; D is uncertain. Trimming removed 2 bases from V and 1 base from J, with 11 bases in between. CDR3 length: 15 residues. Germline loops: CDR1 LGHNA, CDR2 YSLEER. In nucleotides, the CDR3 is TGCGCCAGCAGCCAATTGGCCCGCGGGAACACTGAAGCTTTCTTT. This translates into CASSQLARGNTEAFF.

This clone was seen a single time. J is TRBJ2-7 and V is TRBV6-1, with a weak D call TRBD2 (5 bases). Germline CDR1 reads MNHNS; CDR2 reads SASEGT. V lost 0 bases, J lost 7 bases, and 13 bases lay in between. CDR3 length: 14 amino acids. DNA for the CDR3: TGTGCCAGCAGTGAAGCGCTGGGCGGGTCTGAGCAGTACGTC. Its translation: CASSEALGGSEQYV.

The chain has TRBV3-1 (or the pseudogene TRBV3-2) and TRBJ1-6, with D perhaps matching TRBD1 (6 bases). This CDR3 contains 22 residues. Trimming stripped 4 bases from V and 8 bases from J, with 36 bases between. Looked up from germline, CDR1 is LGHDT and CDR2 is YNNKEL (reference sequence). The CDR3 DNA is TGTGCCAGCAGCCTTCTGAGACCCGGGACATCCATTGTTGGGGTATCGGATTCACCCCTCCACTTT. This translates into CASSLLRPGTSIVGVSDSPLHF.

The chain employs TRBV28 and TRBJ1-6; D gene unclear. Germline V gene sequence: CDR1 MDHEN, CDR2 SYDVKM. V was shortened by 3 bases and J by 6 bases, with 12 bases between the two germline ends. The CDR3 spans 15 residues. This chain's CDR3 is CASSLPGSGNSPLHF. The CDR3 DNA reads TGTGCCAGCAGTTTGCCCGGGTCGGGTAATTCACCCCTCCACTTT.

The chain is built from TRBV28 and TRBJ2-7; D might be TRBD1 (6 bases). There are 14 residues in the CDR3. V lost 7 bases and J 2 bases, leaving 15 bases between the germline ends. The germline gives CDR1 MDHEN, CDR2 SYDVKM. The CDR3 DNA reads TGTGCCAGCACACCGGGACATAACCCCTACGAGCAGTACTTC. It encodes CASTPGHNPYEQYF.